A single TCR beta chain is shown here with its context. The data were obtained in a study of shared clonotypes between healthy human individuals. V lost 1 base, J lost 3 bases, and 10 bases lay in between. The CDR3 contains 15 residues. CDR1 LNHDA and CDR2 SQIVND come from the germline V gene (reference sequence). Original processing methods: ImmunoSEQ gave junction-only sequences without quality scores, so filtering differed. Sequencing used immunoSEQ multiplex PCR; TCRdb keeps in-frame clones, though not all of them. The D gene and trimming were derived from the DNA, and the V and J assignments and clone size from that table. The sample includes roughly 2.1 million clones, 85% to 95% of them seen just once. The naive CD8 subset, CD45RO-negative cells positively selected for CCR7, excluded terminally differentiated effector memory CD45RA+ cells.

This chain links TRBV19 with TRBJ1-5; D is undetermined. Material: naive CD8+ T cells from PBMCs. The TCR originated in a man between 18 and 35 years old in good health. Some clones in this sample may be carry-over from other donors' samples. CDR3 sequence (DNA): TGTGCCAGTAGTATAGTTTTGGGCTCCAATCAGCCCCAGCATTTT. Translated: CASSIVLGSNQPQHF. Full variable domain (outside the CDR3, taken from reference TRBV19 and TRBJ1-5): DGGITQSPKYLFRKEGQNVTLSCEQNLNHDAMYWYRQDPGQGLRLIYYSQIVNDFQKGDIAEGYSVSREKKESFPLTVTSAQKNPTAFYLCASSIVLGSNQPQHFGDGTRLSIL.